This T cell receptor (beta chain) appears in the sequencing data of a study of T cells after yellow fever vaccination. Looking at the study overall: Preparation used SMART-Seq v4 Ultra Low Input for the low-cell-number fractions. Findings of the study overall: Most primary-vaccination clones reappeared after the booster (about 97% CD4, about 90% CD8). Highly abundant clonotypes carried over from the bulk population could end up in FACS-sorted repertoires as contaminants.

TCRdb re-called the 5' RACE reads through MiXCR, storing one row per CDR3 protein. The sample holds approximately 550,000 distinct CDR3 sequences; roughly 21% are singletons and the top ten take 13% to 15%. Concerning this clonotype: Its antigen is currently unknown.

V lost 0 bases, J lost 6 bases, and 11 bases stayed unmatched. Germline values: CDR1 DFQATT, CDR2 SNEGSKA (reference sequence). The CDR3 has 16 residues. V gene TRBV20-1 combines with J gene TRBJ2-7, with 10 bases fitting TRBD2. The receptor comes from a young man who received the YFV17D yellow fever vaccine. The sample was PBMCs, taken 15 days after the yellow fever booster vaccination. As DNA, the CDR3 is TGCAGTGCTAGAGATATAAGGCTAGCGGGAGCAGGCGAGCAGTACTTC. Amino acid sequence: CSARDIRLAGAGEQYF.